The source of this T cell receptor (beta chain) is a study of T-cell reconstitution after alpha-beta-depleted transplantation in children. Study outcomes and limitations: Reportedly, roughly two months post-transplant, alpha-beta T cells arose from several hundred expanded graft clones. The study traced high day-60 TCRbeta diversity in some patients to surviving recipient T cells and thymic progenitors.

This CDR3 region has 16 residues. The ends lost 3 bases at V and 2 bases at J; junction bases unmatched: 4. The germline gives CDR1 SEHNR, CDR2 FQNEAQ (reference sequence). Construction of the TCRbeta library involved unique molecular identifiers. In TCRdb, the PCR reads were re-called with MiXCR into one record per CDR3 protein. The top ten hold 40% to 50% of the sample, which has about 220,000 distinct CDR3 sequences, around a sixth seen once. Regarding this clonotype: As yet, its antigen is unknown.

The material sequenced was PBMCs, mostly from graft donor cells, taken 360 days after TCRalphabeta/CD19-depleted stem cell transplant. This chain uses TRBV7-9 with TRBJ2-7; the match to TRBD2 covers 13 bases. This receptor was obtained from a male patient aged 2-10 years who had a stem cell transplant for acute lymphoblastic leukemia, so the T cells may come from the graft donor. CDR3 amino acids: CASSFPTSGGPYEQYF. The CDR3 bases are TGTGCCAGCAGCTTTCCGACTAGCGGGGGGCCCTACGAGCAGTACTTC.